This entry concerns a single T cell receptor beta chain. These data are taken from a study of blood T cell repertoires in COVID-19. For the study at large: There were acute and convalescent COVID-19 samples, and they came from the United States, Italy and Spain. From T cells, B-cell-depleted T cells, or PBMCs came the material, which was cDNA or gDNA.

In the original analysis: The assay estimated nucleated cells by amplifying reference gene primers. TCRdb's table, derived via immunoSEQ multiplex PCR, lists solely in-frame clones and lacks some. V and J calls and clone size follow that table, whereas D and trimming were derived from the DNA. In the table there are tens of thousands of clones, 88% of which are singletons. The origin of this receptor is a woman older than 75 with acute or convalescent COVID-19. Source material: peripheral blood.

DNA for the CDR3: TGCGCCAGCAGCCAAGGGACTAGCGGGGGGATAACCTACAATGAGCAGTTCTTC. Translated: CASSQGTSGGITYNEQFF. The chain combines TRBV4-3 with TRBJ2-1, with 14 nucleotides matching TRBD2. Germline CDR1 is LGHNA and CDR2 is YSLEER. V shed 1 base, J shed 2 bases, and the junction held 4 bases outside the gene matches. CDR3 size: 18 residues.